These T cell receptor beta chains were read from a single sample in a study of blood T cells in healthy people across ages. One entry per CDR3 protein results from TCRdb running MiXCR on the 5' RACE reads. The sample holds about 1.4 million distinct CDR3 sequences; approximately 59% are singletons and the top ten take 5% to 7%. Sequencing was performed on blood. The source is a man between 18 and 35 years old in good health. The CDR3 runs from the conserved cysteine through the conserved F or W.

J,V,CDR3
TRBJ2-6,TRBV6-5,CASSYSAFSGANVLTF
TRBJ1-4,TRBV27,CASSPRTGANEKLFF
TRBJ1-5,TRBV20-1,CSAIRDRVNQPQHF
TRBJ1-2,TRBV7-9,CASSLTGTYGYTF
TRBJ2-7,TRBV12-3/TRBV12-4,CASSLSGNEQYF
TRBJ2-2,TRBV4-1,CASSQERLAGGNTGGLFF
-,TRBV14,CASRWSGKPYNEQYF
TRBJ1-5,TRBV20-1,CSASRGHNQPQHF
TRBJ2-1,TRBV13,CASTAPGAYNEQFF
TRBJ2-5,TRBV6-2/TRBV6-3,CASRLRGVETQYF
TRBJ2-7,TRBV28,CASSLRGARYEQYF
TRBJ2-7,TRBV27,CASSLVGDIAYEQYF
TRBJ2-7,TRBV2,CASSGQGGTYEQYF
TRBJ1-1,TRBV10-3,CAISESGWGEAFF
TRBJ2-7,TRBV29-1,CSVEGTGSRYEQYF
TRBJ1-2,TRBV6-5,CASSDRGRLVSGYTF
TRBJ1-1,TRBV2,CASSEEQDEAFF
TRBJ1-2,TRBV2,CASDKTGDRSYGYTF
TRBJ1-1,TRBV6-5,CASSYGSLNTEAFF
TRBJ2-3,TRBV7-2,CASSVRVPPSPDTQYF
-,TRBV20-1,CSAREEGLAGEQYF
TRBJ2-7,TRBV20-1,CSAPPVERETSYEQYF
TRBJ2-7,TRBV20-1,CSAVSTSGSSSYEQYF
TRBJ2-1,TRBV29-1,CSVEGKASGSGDEQFF